This T cell receptor beta chain originates from a study of T cells expressing NK-cell markers. Study in general: Seven HCMV-seropositive donors and one seronegative donor made up the eight sequenced donors. Study-level findings and limits: Dominant NKG2C+ clonotypes were found to form about 1.0-7.5% of CD8+ T cells in six donors.

The CDR3 is 13 residues long. The V gene's germline CDR1 is ENHRY and CDR2 SYGVKD. The cDNA for TCR beta came from 5'RACE template switching with UMIs. TCRdb re-called the 5' RACE reads, yielding one record per CDR3 amino acid sequence without DNA. This sample's table reports 400,000 to 450,000 distinct CDR3 sequences. Points on this clonotype: No antigen is known for it.

The sample comprised blood T cells: a sorted CD56 or NKG2C T cell subset, CD4+ or CD8+ T cells, or bulk PBMC T cells (not recorded which). This TCR was sampled from a woman aged 18-69 years in good health. The rearrangement joins TRBV10-3 to TRBJ2-7; TCRdb selects TRBD1, and the lack of DNA leaves this call unchecked. The CDR3 sequence is CAISVTGSYEQYF.